Listed below are T cell receptor beta chains from one sample, sequenced in a study of T cell responses to AZD1222 COVID-19 vaccine. Assay used: immunoSEQ multiplex PCR; TCRdb lists only in-frame clones, some missing. The sample lists under 150,000 clones, roughly 90% occurring once. This material consisted of peripheral blood, taken 28 days after the second AZD1222 dose. The receptor source for this set is an adult who received the AZD1222 COVID-19 vaccine. Each CDR3 is given with its conserved first and last residue. The D gene is left open where the match is weak. Only some rows state a clone size, as once, few, many or a class for expanded clones.

j_call,d_call,v_call,clone_size,cdr3_nt,cdr3_aa
TRBJ1-5,TRBD1,TRBV7-2,few,TGTGCCAGCAGCCCTGGGGACAGGAGGCGCAATCAGCCCCAGCATTTT,CASSPGDRRRNQPQHF
TRBJ1-5,-,TRBV7-2,-,TGTGCCAGCAGCTCCGGGGTGGGGGGCAGTGTTCGGCCCCAGCATTTT,CASSSGVGGSVRPQHF
TRBJ2-1,TRBD2,TRBV3-1/TRBV3-2,-,TGTGCCAGTAGCCTTGGTCTAGCGGGGGTTTACAATGAGCAGTTCTTC,CASSLGLAGVYNEQFF
TRBJ2-7,TRBD1,TRBV7-2,-,TGTGCCAGCAGACAACAGGGGCACCCTACCTACGAGCAGTACTTC,CASRQQGHPTYEQYF
TRBJ1-5,-,TRBV3-1/TRBV3-2,-,TGTGCCAGCAGCCCCCTGCGGAAGGTCTCTTATCAGCCCCAGCATTTT,CASSPLRKVSYQPQHF
TRBJ1-5,TRBD1,TRBV2,-,TGTGCCAGCAGCCGACAGGGGGGCAGCAATCAGCCCCAGCATTTT,CASSRQGGSNQPQHF
TRBJ2-1,TRBD2,TRBV15,-,TGTGCCACCAGCAGCACTAGCGGGAGAAGAAATGAGCAGTTCTTC,CATSSTSGRRNEQFF
TRBJ1-5,-,TRBV6-2/TRBV6-3,-,TGTGCCAGCAGTTACCCGGACCCAAGACAGGTCTTCAATCAGCCCCAGCATTTT,CASSYPDPRQVFNQPQHF
TRBJ1-4,-,TRBV4-1,-,TGCGCCCGCAGCCAAGACGGGGGGGAGAGGAGTGAAAAACTGTTTTTT,CARSQDGGERSEKLFF
TRBJ1-1,-,TRBV5-6,-,TGTGCCAGCAGCTTGGAAGTCAGGACGAACACTGAAGCTTTCTTT,CASSLEVRTNTEAFF
TRBJ1-1,-,TRBV12-3/TRBV12-4,-,TGTGCCAGCAGTTTTCAGGCGGAAGCTTTCTTT,CASSFQAEAFF
TRBJ2-1,TRBD2,TRBV7-9,-,TGTGCCAGCAGCTTCCCTCGGGCGGGAGGGCCCGACAATGAGCAGTTCTTC,CASSFPRAGGPDNEQFF
TRBJ1-4,-,TRBV11-2,-,TGTGCCAGCAGCCCCCGTAGGGATGAAAAACTGTTTTTT,CASSPRRDEKLFF
TRBJ1-1,TRBD1,TRBV7-2,-,TGTGCCAGCAGCTTAGCGTATGGGACAGGGTACATGAACACTGAAGCTTTCTTT,CASSLAYGTGYMNTEAFF
TRBJ1-5,-,TRBV6-1,-,TGTGCCAGCAGTGAAGTGAGCAATCAGCCCCAGCATTTT,CASSEVSNQPQHF
TRBJ1-2,-,TRBV7-9,-,TGTGCCAGCAGCTTTGGCAGTAACTATGGCTACACCTTC,CASSFGSNYGYTF
TRBJ1-6,-,TRBV7-8,-,TGTGCCAGCAGCCCCTGGCCGGGACGGGTAAATTCACCCCTCCACTTT,CASSPWPGRVNSPLHF
TRBJ2-7,-,TRBV18,-,TGTGCCAGCTCACCGCGGCGGGGACGGAACTACGAGCAGTACTTC,CASSPRRGRNYEQYF
TRBJ1-6,-,TRBV15,-,TGTGCCACCAGCAGAGGGACGGGGGATATTTCACCCCTCCACTTT,CATSRGTGDISPLHF
TRBJ2-7,TRBD2,TRBV4-1,-,TGCGCCAGCAGCCAAGGGGGGGTGAGGGAGGGCTACGAGCAGTACTTC,CASSQGGVREGYEQYF
TRBJ1-2,-,TRBV19,-,TGTGCCAGTAGTATAGGACAGTTCGGCTATGGCTACACCTTC,CASSIGQFGYGYTF
TRBJ2-3,-,TRBV10-3,few,TGTGCCATCAGCCCCCCCGGGAGCACAGATACGCAGTATTTT,CAISPPGSTDTQYF
TRBJ2-2,TRBD1,TRBV18,once,TGTGCCAGCTCACCACCCGGGACAGTGCTGACCGGGGAGCTGTTTTTT,CASSPPGTVLTGELFF
TRBJ2-7,-,TRBV6-5,-,TGTGCCAGCAGTTATTCGGGGGCTCACGAGCAGTACTTC,CASSYSGAHEQYF
TRBJ1-2,TRBD1,TRBV2,-,TGTGCCAGCAGTGTTTGGGGACAGGCCCTCTATGGCTACACCTTC,CASSVWGQALYGYTF
TRBJ2-5,-,TRBV7-9,-,TGTGCCAGCAGCAATCAGGTTCCCCGGTACTTC,CASSNQVPRYF
TRBJ2-2,TRBD1,TRBV28,-,TGTGCCAGCAGTTTAGACAGGGCGAGAGGGGAGCTGTTTTTT,CASSLDRARGELFF
TRBJ2-2,TRBD1,TRBV19,once,TGTGCCAGTGGGGACAGGGGATTTGGCACCGGGGAGCTGTTTTTT,CASGDRGFGTGELFF
TRBJ1-6,-,TRBV27,few,TGTGCCAGCAGTTTTGCCGACCCGAGGCGATCACCCCTCCACTTT,CASSFADPRRSPLHF
TRBJ2-2,-,TRBV6-1,-,TGTGCCAGCAGTGAAATTAGCGGAGGGGGCACCGGGGAGCTGTTTTTT,CASSEISGGGTGELFF
TRBJ1-1,TRBD1,TRBV2,-,TGTGCCAGCAGTGAGGGGACAGGGGCGATGAACACTGAAGCTTTCTTT,CASSEGTGAMNTEAFF
TRBJ1-1,TRBD1,TRBV6-5,-,TGTGCCAGCAGTTACTCGAAGGACAGGGGGAACACTGAAGCTTTCTTT,CASSYSKDRGNTEAFF
TRBJ1-2,-,TRBV10-3,-,TGTGCCACCATCAACAGGGAGGAGGACTATGGCTACACCTTC,CATINREEDYGYTF
TRBJ1-5,TRBD1,TRBV5-5,-,TGTGCCAGCAGCGCCACGGGACAGGTGAATCAGCCCCAGCATTTT,CASSATGQVNQPQHF
TRBJ2-3,-,TRBV13,-,TGTGCCAGCAGCCCAGGGGAGCTCACAGATACGCAGTATTTT,CASSPGELTDTQYF
TRBJ1-2,TRBD1,TRBV15,-,TGTGCCACCAGCAGAGATAGGGGGACAGGGGGCCTCTATGGCTACACCTTC,CATSRDRGTGGLYGYTF
TRBJ2-3,-,TRBV6-5,-,TGTGCCAGCAGCCCGACTGACACAGATACGCAGTATTTT,CASSPTDTDTQYF
TRBJ2-5,TRBD1,TRBV5-1,-,TGCGCCAGCAGTACAGGGGGGCTCATCGGCCCAGAGACCCAGTACTTC,CASSTGGLIGPETQYF
TRBJ1-1,-,TRBV6-4,-,TGTGCCAGCAGTGACTCAGGCTGGGGGGACACTGAAGCTTTCTTT,CASSDSGWGDTEAFF
TRBJ2-7,TRBD2,TRBV5-1,-,TGCGCCAGCAGCCCCGGGGGGGGCAGGGACCACGAGCAGTACTTC,CASSPGGGRDHEQYF
TRBJ1-1,-,TRBV3-1/TRBV3-2,-,TGTGCCAGCAGCAAACGAACAAACACTGAAGCTTTCTTT,CASSKRTNTEAFF
TRBJ1-3,-,TRBV7-2,-,TGTGCCAGCAGCTTCTCGGCAGGGGCATTTACGGGAAACACCATATATTTT,CASSFSAGAFTGNTIYF
TRBJ2-7,-,TRBV28,-,TGTGCCAGCAGCCTACTACCCGGGGCGAACTACGAGCAGTACTTC,CASSLLPGANYEQYF
TRBJ2-6,TRBD2,TRBV10-3,-,TGTGCCATCAGTGAGGGGACTAGCGGGAGGAGGGGGGCCAACGTCCTGACTTTC,CAISEGTSGRRGANVLTF
TRBJ1-5,-,TRBV5-6,-,TGTGCCAGCAGCCGGACAGATTATAGCAATCAGCCCCAGCATTTT,CASSRTDYSNQPQHF
TRBJ2-7,TRBD2,TRBV11-3,-,TGTGCCAGCAGCTTAGGGGGGGGTCCGCAGTACTTC,CASSLGGGPQYF
TRBJ2-7,TRBD2,TRBV4-1,-,TGCGCCAGCAGCCAAGATCTACCCGGGAGGAGGTACGAGCAGTACTTC,CASSQDLPGRRYEQYF
TRBJ1-4,-,TRBV7-2,-,TGTGCCAGCAGCACCCCTGCAGGATCTAATGAAAAACTGTTTTTT,CASSTPAGSNEKLFF
TRBJ2-7,-,TRBV7-6,once,TGTGCCAGCAGCTTAGCGGATAGGGGGACCTCCTACGAGCAGTACTTC,CASSLADRGTSYEQYF
TRBJ1-5,-,TRBV2,-,TGTGCCAGCAGTGACCAGACAGACCCCCTTAGGGGTCAGCCCCAGCATTTT,CASSDQTDPLRGQPQHF
TRBJ2-1,TRBD2,TRBV18,few,TGTGCCAGCTCACCACCCAGGACTAGCGGGGGCTACAGCTCCTACAATGAGCAGTTCTTC,CASSPPRTSGGYSSYNEQFF
TRBJ2-7,TRBD1,TRBV5-6,-,TGTGCCAGCAGCTCACCTTCAGGGACAGGGGCCTTGGAGCAGTACTTC,CASSSPSGTGALEQYF
TRBJ1-5,TRBD1,TRBV6-5,-,TGTGCCAGCAGTTCTCGGACAGGGTTTAGCAATCAGCCCCAGCATTTT,CASSSRTGFSNQPQHF
TRBJ2-3,-,TRBV12-3/TRBV12-4,-,TGTGCCAGCACTGTCTGGGCAGATACGCAGTATTTT,CASTVWADTQYF
TRBJ2-2,TRBD2,TRBV5-5,-,TGTGCCAGCAGCCCACGGTGGGGGGGCACCGGGGAGCTGTTTTTT,CASSPRWGGTGELFF